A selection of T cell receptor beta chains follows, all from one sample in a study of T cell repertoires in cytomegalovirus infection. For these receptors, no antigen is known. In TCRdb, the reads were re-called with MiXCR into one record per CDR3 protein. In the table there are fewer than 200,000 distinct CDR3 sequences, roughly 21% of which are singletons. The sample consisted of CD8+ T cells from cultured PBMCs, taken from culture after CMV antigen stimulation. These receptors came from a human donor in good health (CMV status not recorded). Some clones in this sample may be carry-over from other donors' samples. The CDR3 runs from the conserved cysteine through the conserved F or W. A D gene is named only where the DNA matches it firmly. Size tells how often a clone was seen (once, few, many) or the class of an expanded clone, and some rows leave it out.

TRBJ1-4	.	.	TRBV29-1	CSVQGKGEKLFF	TGCAGCGTCCAGGGGAAAGGTGAAAAACTGTTTTTT
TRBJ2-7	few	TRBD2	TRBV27	CASSGGVGSSYEQYF	TGTGCCAGCAGTGGGGGGGTCGGAAGCTCCTACGAGCAGTACTTC
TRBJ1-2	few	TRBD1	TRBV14	CASSQDGTGGSYGYTF	TGTGCCAGCAGCCAAGATGGAACAGGGGGCTCCTATGGCTACACCTTC
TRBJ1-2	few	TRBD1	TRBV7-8	CASSNRQGVNYGYTF	TGTGCCAGCAGCAACCGACAGGGGGTTAACTATGGCTACACCTTC
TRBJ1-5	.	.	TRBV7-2	CASSLKMGSNQPQHF	TGTGCCAGCAGCTTAAAGATGGGGAGCAATCAGCCCCAGCATTTT
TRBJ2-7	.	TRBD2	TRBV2	CASSEGLVSGIRSYEQYF	TGTGCCAGCAGTGAGGGGCTTGTTAGCGGGATCCGCTCCTACGAGCAGTACTTC
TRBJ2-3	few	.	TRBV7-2	CASSLATGGADTQYF	TGTGCCAGCAGCTTAGCGACGGGGGGCGCAGATACGCAGTATTTT
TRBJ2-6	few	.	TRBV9	CASTLAGTGANVLTF	TGTGCCAGCACCCTGGCGGGGACTGGGGCCAACGTCCTGACTTTC
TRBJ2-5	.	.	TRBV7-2	CASSPHQGARETQYF	TGTGCCAGCAGCCCGCACCAGGGAGCGCGGGAGACCCAGTACTTC
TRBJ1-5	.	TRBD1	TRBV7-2	CASRPTGGDNQPQHF	TGTGCCAGCAGACCTACAGGGGGCGACAATCAGCCCCAGCATTTT
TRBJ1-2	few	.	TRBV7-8	CASSLEGESGRDYGYTF	TGTGCCAGCAGCTTGGAGGGCGAGTCCGGGAGGGACTATGGCTACACCTTC
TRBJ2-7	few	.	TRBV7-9	CASSLNQGAGDSYEQYF	TGTGCCAGCAGCTTAAATCAAGGGGCAGGGGACTCCTACGAGCAGTACTTC
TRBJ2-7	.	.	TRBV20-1	CSARPQGGRHSYEQYF	TGCAGTGCTAGACCCCAGGGGGGGCGTCACTCCTACGAGCAGTACTTC
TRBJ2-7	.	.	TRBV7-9	CASSSQGHEQYF	TGTGCCAGCAGCTCGCAGGGCCACGAGCAGTACTTC
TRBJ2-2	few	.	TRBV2	CASIRDRYTGELFF	TGTGCCAGCATTCGGGACCGTTACACCGGGGAGCTGTTTTTT
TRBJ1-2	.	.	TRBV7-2	CASSLVGPTYGYTF	TGTGCCAGCAGCTTAGTCGGTCCAACTTATGGCTACACCTTC
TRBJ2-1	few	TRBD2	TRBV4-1	CASSQVLGTSGGRSYNEQFF	TGCGCCAGCAGCCAAGTATTGGGGACTAGCGGGGGACGCTCCTACAATGAGCAGTTCTTC
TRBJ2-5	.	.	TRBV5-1	CASSLESTFQETQYF	TGCGCCAGCAGCTTGGAATCGACGTTCCAAGAGACCCAGTACTTC
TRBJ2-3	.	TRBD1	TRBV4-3	CASSQGRDRHTDTQYF	TGCGCCAGCAGCCAAGGTCGGGACAGGCACACAGATACGCAGTATTTT
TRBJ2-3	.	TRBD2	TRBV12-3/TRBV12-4	CASSPLLAGGPDTQYF	TGTGCCAGCAGTCCCCTGTTAGCGGGGGGGCCAGATACGCAGTATTTT
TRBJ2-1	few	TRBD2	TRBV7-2	CASSFRSGGVLNEQFF	TGTGCCAGCAGCTTCCGTAGCGGGGGAGTCCTCAATGAGCAGTTCTTC
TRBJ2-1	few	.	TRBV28	CASRGFTYNEQFF	TGTGCCAGCAGGGGTTTTACCTACAATGAGCAGTTCTTC
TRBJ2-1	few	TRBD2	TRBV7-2	CASSLGLAGFNEQFF	TGTGCCAGCAGCTTAGGGCTAGCGGGGTTTAATGAGCAGTTCTTC
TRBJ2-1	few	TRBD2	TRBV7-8	CASRATVAGGRNEQFF	TGTGCCAGCAGAGCAACCGTAGCGGGGGGGCGAAATGAGCAGTTCTTC
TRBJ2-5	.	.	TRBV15	CATSFPARRGQETQYF	TGTGCCACCAGTTTCCCCGCTCGGAGGGGCCAAGAGACCCAGTACTTC
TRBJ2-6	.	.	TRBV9	CASSAPVVGLHPGANVLTF	TGTGCCAGCAGCGCCCCGGTCGTGGGGCTTCACCCTGGGGCCAACGTCCTGACTTTC
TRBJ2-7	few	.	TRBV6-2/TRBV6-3	CASTSDRQAYYEQYF	TGTGCCAGCACCTCCGATAGACAGGCTTACTACGAGCAGTACTTC
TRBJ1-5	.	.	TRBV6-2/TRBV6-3	CASSYSNSRHF	TGTGCCAGCAGTTACTCGAACTCTAGGCATTTT
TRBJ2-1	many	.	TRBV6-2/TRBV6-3	CASNDGSYNEQFF	TGTGCCAGCAATGACGGCTCCTACAATGAGCAGTTCTTC
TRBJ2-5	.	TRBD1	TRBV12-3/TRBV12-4	CASSSLRQGAETQYF	TGTGCCAGCAGTTCGCTCCGACAGGGGGCAGAGACCCAGTACTTC
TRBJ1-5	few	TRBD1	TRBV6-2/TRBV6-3	CASSYHRDSQGYSNQPQHF	TGTGCCAGCAGTTACCACCGGGACAGCCAGGGATATAGCAATCAGCCCCAGCATTTT
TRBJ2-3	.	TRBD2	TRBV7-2	CASSLKASGGRGTQYF	TGTGCCAGCAGCTTAAAGGCTAGCGGGGGGCGGGGTACGCAGTATTTT
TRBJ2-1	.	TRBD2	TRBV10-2	CASSETLLAGGISYNEQFF	TGCGCCAGCAGTGAGACGTTATTAGCGGGGGGGATCTCCTACAATGAGCAGTTCTTC
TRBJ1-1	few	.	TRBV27	CASSYRARGDTEAFF	TGTGCCAGCAGTTACAGGGCTCGGGGTGACACTGAAGCTTTCTTT
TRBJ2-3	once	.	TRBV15	CATSGGITDTQYF	TGTGCCACCAGCGGAGGGATCACAGATACGCAGTATTTT
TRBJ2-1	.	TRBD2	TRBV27	CASSFYGGGALNPGHEQFF	TGTGCCAGCAGTTTTTACGGCGGGGGGGCTCTGAACCCTGGGCATGAGCAGTTCTTC
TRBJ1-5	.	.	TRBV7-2	CASSQGYSNQPQHF	TGTGCCAGCAGCCAGGGTTATAGCAATCAGCCCCAGCATTTT